A single sample is the source of the 24 T cell receptor beta chains below, sequenced in a study of T cell responses to AZD1222 COVID-19 vaccine. The table came from immunoSEQ multiplex PCR; TCRdb's copy has only in-frame clones and leaves some out. This sample has tens of thousands of clones, with roughly nine tenths found just once. The starting material was peripheral blood, obtained on day 0 of AZD1222 vaccination. Every receptor here comes from an adult in good health.

The chain is built from TRBV30 and TRBJ2-5; 13 bases map to TRBD2. Germline lookup yields CDR1 GTSNPN and CDR2 SVGIG (reference sequence). Trimming at V came to 3 bases and at J to 5 bases, leaving 6 bases not matched to a gene. The CDR3 totals 15 residues. DNA for the CDR3: TGTGCCTGGAGCGGACTAGCGGGGGCCATGGAGACCCAGTACTTC. It encodes CAWSGLAGAMETQYF. The full variable domain, with the rest looked up from reference TRBV30 and TRBJ2-5, is SQTIHQWPATLVQPVGSPLSLECTVEGTSNPNLYWYRQAAGRGLQLLFYSVGIGQISSEVPQNLSASRPQDRQFILSSKKLLLSDSGFYLCAWSGLAGAMETQYFGPGTRLLVL.

V and J are TRBV11-2 and TRBJ2-7, with D unresolved. V was shortened by 4 bases and J by 1 base, with 5 bases between the two germline ends. There are 12 residues in the CDR3. Germline V lookup: CDR1 SGHAT, CDR2 FQNNGV. CDR3 protein: CASSSQSYEQYF. The DNA of the CDR3 is TGTGCCAGCAGCTCCCAGTCCTACGAGCAGTACTTC.

The chain carries TRBV7-8 and TRBJ1-2, with 7 bases identical to TRBD1. The J segment lost 9 bases and the V segment lost 4 bases, leaving 11 bases of the junction unmatched. The CDR3 sequence is 14 residues long. Germline V CDR1 and CDR2: SGHVS, FQNEAQ. CDR3 coding DNA: TGTGCCAGCAGCTCTGACAGGGTGCCCGGGAGCTACACCTTC. Its translation is CASSSDRVPGSYTF.

The rearrangement links TRBV15 to TRBJ2-3; D unresolved. The germline CDR1 and CDR2 sequences are LNHNV and YYDKDF (reference sequence). CDR3 size: 14 residues. The ends were cut back, 5 bases at V and 0 bases at J, with 9 bases in the middle. CDR3 DNA sequence: TGTGCCACCAGCTTGGACGGTAGCACAGATACGCAGTATTTT. This encodes CATSLDGSTDTQYF.

CDR3 residues: CASSLGERNTGELFF. The CDR3 DNA reads as TGTGCCAGCAGCTTAGGGGAGCGGAACACCGGGGAGCTGTTTTTT. This chain links TRBV7-9 with TRBJ2-2; TRBD2 is a possible D gene (5 bases). V was pared by 1 base and J by 1 base, with 7 bases between. The CDR3 spans 15 residues. Germline CDR1 and CDR2: SEHNR and FQNEAQ (reference sequence). Drawing the rest from reference TRBV7-9 and TRBJ2-2, the complete variable domain is DTGVSQNPRHKITKRGQNVTFRCDPISEHNRLYWYRQTLGQGPEFLTYFQNEAQLEKSRLLSDRFSAERPKGSFSTLEIQRTEQGDSAMYLCASSLGERNTGELFFGEGSRLTVL.

As to this clone: One end of the junction varies from germline; a read error may be responsible. The chain is built from TRBV4-3 and TRBJ2-7; 8 nucleotides line up with TRBD2. CDR1 and CDR2 from the germline V gene are LGHNA and YSLEER. The CDR3 spans 15 residues. The CDR3, as DNA: TGCGCCAGCAGCCAAGATAGCGGGACCTCCAACGAGCAGTACTTC. It specifies CASSQDSGTSNEQYF.

This rearrangement joins TRBV6-2 or TRBV6-3 to TRBJ1-1; TRBD1 is a possible D gene (6 bases). Per germline, CDR1 MNHEY and CDR2 SVGEGT. V lost 5 bases to trimming and J lost 4 bases, with 11 bases between them. This CDR3 spans 13 amino acids. The CDR3 bases are TGTGCCAGCAGTAGACGACAGGCCACTGAAGCTTTCTTT. This translates into CASSRRQATEAFF.

The chain has TRBV11-2 and TRBJ1-2; TRBD1 is a possible D gene (5 bases). CDR3 length: 15 amino acids. CDR1 is SGHAT, CDR2 FQNNGV, per germline. V lost 1 base to trimming and J lost 4 bases, with 13 bases between them. DNA of the CDR3: TGTGCCAGCAGCTTAGGGTGGCAGGGCTCCTATGGCTACACCTTC. Translation: CASSLGWQGSYGYTF.

The chain couples TRBV3-1 (or the pseudogene TRBV3-2) to TRBJ1-1, with 12 bases identical to TRBD1. J gave up 6 bases and V 4 bases, and 9 bases lay outside the gene matches. The germline CDR1 and CDR2 sequences are LGHDT and YNNKEL (reference sequence). The CDR3 has 16 residues. This CDR3 reads CASSLGTGGAGPEAFF. Here the CDR3 DNA reads TGTGCCAGCAGCCTCGGGACAGGGGGCGCGGGCCCTGAAGCTTTCTTT.

Remarks on this clone: One end of the junction is discordant with germline, which a read error may explain. This rearrangement joins TRBV2 to TRBJ1-1, with D unresolved. Germline loops: CDR1 SNHLY, CDR2 FYNNEI. This CDR3 contains 14 residues. This CDR3 is CASSEGIQNIEAFF. The CDR3 nucleotides read TGTGCCAGCAGTGAGGGGATACAGAACATTGAAGCTTTCTTT.

The V call is TRBV4-1, the J call TRBJ1-4, with 9 bases identical to TRBD1. The germline V gene encodes CDR1 MGHRA and CDR2 YSYEKL. V dropped 3 bases and J dropped 1; count of bases not matched to a gene: 9. This CDR3 has 18 amino acids. The CDR3 region is CASSQNHRGPVTNEKLFF. The CDR3 nucleotides are TGCGCCAGCAGCCAGAACCACAGGGGGCCTGTAACTAATGAAAAACTGTTTTTT.

The chain employs TRBV12-5 and TRBJ1-1; D not resolved. This CDR3 is built from 13 residues. CDR1 and CDR2 (germline): LGHNT, FRNRAP. Trimming took 0 bases from V and 2 from J, leaving 4 bases between them. In DNA form, the CDR3 reads TGTGCTAGTGGTTTGGTGACCAACACTGAAGCTTTCTTT. Protein sequence: CASGLVTNTEAFF. Variable domain in full (rest from reference TRBV12-5 and TRBJ1-1): DARVTQTPRHKVTEMGQEVTMRCQPILGHNTVFWYRQTMMQGLELLAYFRNRAPLDDSGMPKDRFSAEMPDATLATLKIQPSEPRDSAVYFCASGLVTNTEAFFGQGTRLTVV.

CDR3 loop: CASSLGPTGAQPQHF. In DNA form, the CDR3 reads TGTGCCAGCAGCCTGGGTCCGACAGGGGCTCAGCCCCAGCATTTT. The V gene is TRBV13, the J gene TRBJ1-5; 8 bases line up with TRBD1. Germline CDR1 PRHDT, CDR2 FYEKMQ (reference sequence). V trimming: 5 bases; J trimming: 6 bases; junction bases outside the gene matches: 9. The CDR3 is 15 residues long.

This clone was recorded only once. The V gene is TRBV7-9, the J gene TRBJ2-7; D gene uncertain. CDR3 length: 11 amino acids. Germline V gives CDR1 SEHNR, CDR2 FQNEAQ (reference sequence). V was shortened by 5 bases and J by 3 bases, with 5 bases between the two germline ends. The CDR3 DNA follows: TGTGCCAGCAGCCCAAACTACGAGCAGTACTTC. Amino acids: CASSPNYEQYF.

The rearrangement joins TRBV11-2 to TRBJ2-3; D not certain. Germline V gives CDR1 SGHAT, CDR2 FQNNGV. The germline V and J ends were trimmed by 6 bases and 1 base, with 2 bases remaining between them. CDR3 length: 11 residues. DNA for the CDR3: TGTGCCAGCAGACGCACAGATACGCAGTATTTT. Translating gives CASRRTDTQYF.

The rearrangement links TRBV6-5 to TRBJ2-1; the D gene is possibly TRBD2 (6 bases). Germline V gene sequence: CDR1 MNHEY, CDR2 SVGAGI. V was pared by 8 bases and J by 4 bases, with 9 bases between. The CDR3 totals 12 residues. The CDR3 coding sequence is TGTGCCAGCGGGGGGAAGTACAATGAGCAGTTCTTC. Protein: CASGGKYNEQFF.

The chain employs TRBV2 and TRBJ1-1, with D unresolved. In germline, CDR1 is SNHLY, CDR2 FYNNEI. The CDR3 sequence is 14 residues long. The V end was cut by 9 bases, the J end by 1 base, with 15 bases between. This CDR3 is CASLPAGWNTEAFF. CDR3 DNA: TGTGCCAGTCTTCCTGCAGGTTGGAACACTGAAGCTTTCTTT.

The rearrangement uses TRBV3-1 (or the pseudogene TRBV3-2) and TRBJ2-7; TRBD1 agrees at 8 bases. V was pared by 2 bases and J by 3 bases, with 6 bases of the junction left unmatched. Germline V gives CDR1 LGHDT, CDR2 YNNKEL (reference sequence). This CDR3 is built from 15 residues. CDR3 in DNA: TGTGCCAGCAGCCAAACGACAGGGGACTTCTACGAGCAGTACTTC. Its translation: CASSQTTGDFYEQYF.

This rearrangement joins TRBV10-3 to TRBJ1-1; 7 bases fit TRBD1. The CDR3 runs to 14 residues. Germline assignment: CDR1 ENHRY and CDR2 SYGVKD. V lost 0 bases and J lost 8; bases outside the gene matches: 6. In nucleotides, the CDR3 is TGTGCCATCAGTGAGTCAGGGGGCACAGGGGAAGCTTTCTTT. It specifies CAISESGGTGEAFF.

V and J are TRBV6-2 or TRBV6-3 and TRBJ2-1, with 8 positions matching TRBD1. Looked up from germline, CDR1 is MNHEY and CDR2 is SVGEGT. The CDR3 is 15 residues long. Trimming cost V 6 bases and J 9 bases; bases outside gene matches: 13. The DNA for the CDR3 is TGTGCCAGCAGCGAAGACCCGGACAGGGCATCTGAGCAGTTCTTC. As protein: CASSEDPDRASEQFF.

V is TRBV12-5 and J is TRBJ2-1, with a possible D match to TRBD1 (5 bases). V was pared by 6 bases and J by 7 bases, with 16 bases between. This CDR3 spans 14 amino acids. The germline V gene has CDR1 LGHNT and CDR2 FRNRAP. The CDR3 region has the DNA TGTGCTAGTGGATCCCCCAGGGCAGGGAATGAGCAGTTCTTC. Residues: CASGSPRAGNEQFF.

This chain uses TRBV6-2 or TRBV6-3 with TRBJ2-1; perhaps TRBD1 as D (6 bases). V shed 1 base and J shed 4 bases, with 17 bases lying between them. There are 17 residues in the CDR3. Germline-derived CDR1 and CDR2 are MNHEY and SVGEGT. The CDR3 DNA sequence: TGTGCCAGCAGTTACTGGGGGCGCAGTAGGGGATACAATGAGCAGTTCTTC. Its protein is CASSYWGRSRGYNEQFF.

This clone was seen a handful of times. J is TRBJ1-1 and V is TRBV30; D might be TRBD1 (6 bases). V was cut by 0 bases and J by 3 bases, with 8 bases left in between. In germline, CDR1 is GTSNPN, CDR2 SVGIG (reference sequence). The CDR3 runs to 13 residues. The CDR3 spells CAWSVQGDTEAFF. The DNA of the CDR3 is TGTGCCTGGAGTGTACAGGGCGACACTGAAGCTTTCTTT. Full variable domain (outside the CDR3, taken from reference TRBV30 and TRBJ1-1): SQTIHQWPATLVQPVGSPLSLECTVEGTSNPNLYWYRQAAGRGLQLLFYSVGIGQISSEVPQNLSASRPQDRQFILSSKKLLLSDSGFYLCAWSVQGDTEAFFGQGTRLTVV.

V is TRBV5-1 and J is TRBJ2-2, with TRBD2 identical over 8 bases. Germline CDR1 and CDR2: SGHRS and YFSETQ. This CDR3 has 13 amino acids. Losses at the gene ends were 5 bases for V and 3 bases for J; bases not matched to a gene: 0. CDR3 DNA: TGCGCCAGCAGGACTAGCGACACCGGGGAGCTGTTTTTT. The encoded protein is CASRTSDTGELFF.